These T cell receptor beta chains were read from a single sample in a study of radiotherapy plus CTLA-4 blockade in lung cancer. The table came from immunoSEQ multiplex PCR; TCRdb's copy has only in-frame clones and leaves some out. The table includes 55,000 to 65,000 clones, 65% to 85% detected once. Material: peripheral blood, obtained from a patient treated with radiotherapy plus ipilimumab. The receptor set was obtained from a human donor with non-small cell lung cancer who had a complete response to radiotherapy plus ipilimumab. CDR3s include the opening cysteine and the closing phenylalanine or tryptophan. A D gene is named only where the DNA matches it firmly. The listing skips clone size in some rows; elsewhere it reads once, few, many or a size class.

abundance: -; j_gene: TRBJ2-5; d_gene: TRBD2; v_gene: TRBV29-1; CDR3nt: TGCAGCGTTGGGAGCGGGGGGAATCAGGAGACCCAGTACTTC; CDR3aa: CSVGSGGNQETQYF
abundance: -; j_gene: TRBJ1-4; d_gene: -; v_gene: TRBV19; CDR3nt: TGTGCCAGTAGACTGGGACACTCTAATGAAAAACTGTTTTTT; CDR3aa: CASRLGHSNEKLFF
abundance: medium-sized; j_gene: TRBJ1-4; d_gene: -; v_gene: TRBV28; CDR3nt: TGTGCCAGCAGTTTTGGGCAGACGGATGAAAAACTGTTTTTT; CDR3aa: CASSFGQTDEKLFF
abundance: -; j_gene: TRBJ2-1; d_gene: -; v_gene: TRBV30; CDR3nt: TGTGCCTGGAGGGCCTTTAGCGCTACCTACAATGAGCAGTTCTTC; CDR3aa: CAWRAFSATYNEQFF
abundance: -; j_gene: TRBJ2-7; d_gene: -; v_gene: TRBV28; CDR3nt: TGTGCCAGCAGTTACAGCGGAGACTCCTACGAGCAGTACTTC; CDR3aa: CASSYSGDSYEQYF
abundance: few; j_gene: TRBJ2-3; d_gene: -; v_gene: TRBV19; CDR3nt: TGTGCCAGTAGTATTGTGCAGGGCCCGCAGTATTTT; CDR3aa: CASSIVQGPQYF
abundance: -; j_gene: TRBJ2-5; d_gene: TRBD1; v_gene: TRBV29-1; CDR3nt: TGCAGCGTTACCAGGGGGCAGCCAGAGACCCAGTACTTC; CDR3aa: CSVTRGQPETQYF
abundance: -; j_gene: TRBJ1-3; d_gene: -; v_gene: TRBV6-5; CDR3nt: TGTGCCAGCAGTTACTGGGGCCCTTCTGTGGGAAACACCATATATTTT; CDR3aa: CASSYWGPSVGNTIYF
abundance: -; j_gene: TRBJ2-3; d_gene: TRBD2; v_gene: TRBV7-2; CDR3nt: TGTGCCAGCAGCCCTTGGACTAGCGGGGGGGCCAAGGATACGCAGTATTTT; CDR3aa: CASSPWTSGGAKDTQYF
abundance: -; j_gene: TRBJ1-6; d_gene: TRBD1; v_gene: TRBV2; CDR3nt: TGTGTCAGCAGTTTGACAGGGGAAAATTCACCCCTCCACTTT; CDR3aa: CVSSLTGENSPLHF
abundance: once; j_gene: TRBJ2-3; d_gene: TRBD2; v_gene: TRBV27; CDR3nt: TGTGCCAGCAGTCCACTCGGGGTTAGCGGGAGTAGGGGAGATACGCAGTATTTT; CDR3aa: CASSPLGVSGSRGDTQYF
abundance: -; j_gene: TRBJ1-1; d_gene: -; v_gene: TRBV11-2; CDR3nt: TGTGCCAGCAGCCCTTTAGTGTACAGGGCCGCTTTCTTT; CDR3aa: CASSPLVYRAAFF
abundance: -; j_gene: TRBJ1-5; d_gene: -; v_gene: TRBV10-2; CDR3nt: TGCGCCAGCAGTGATAGGCCCAGGGCAGGCAATCAGCCCCAGCATTTT; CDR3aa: CASSDRPRAGNQPQHF
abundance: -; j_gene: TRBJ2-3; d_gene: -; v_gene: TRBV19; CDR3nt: TGTGCCAGTAGTGAGGGGTACAGGGACACACGCGGGCAGTATTTT; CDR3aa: CASSEGYRDTRGQYF